This TCR beta chain was obtained from a study of cytomegalovirus exposure and HLA in healthy donors. Study details: An earlier analysis identified under 130 million unique TCR beta sequences in about 200 million T cells. Findings and caveats of the study: Several top significant clusters appeared, in a later analysis, to be linked to common viral pathogens. Earlier analysis found most TCR beta V segments productive about 90% or about 30% of the time.

Comments on this clone: No antigen is known for it.

The germline V gene has CDR1 MNHEY and CDR2 SMNVEV (reference sequence). Trimming took off 5 bases at V and 3 bases at J, with 16 bases between the two ends. CDR3 size: 15 residues. The PCR made use of 60 Vbeta and 13 Jbeta primers. Sequenced by immunoSEQ multiplex PCR; TCRdb stores in-frame clones only, minus some. The sample contains some 60,000 clones, 70% to 75% of which appear only once. The clonotype was recovered from a woman in her 30s in good health and CMV-seronegative. The rearrangement joins TRBV27 to TRBJ1-1; D might be TRBD1 (5 bases). What was sequenced was PBMCs. The CDR3 is CASSRPGVRDTEAFF. The CDR3 nucleotides read TGTGCCAGCAGTAGGCCGGGGGTGCGGGACACTGAAGCTTTCTTT.